This T cell receptor (beta chain) was profiled in a study of PD-1 blockade in mismatch repair-deficient tumors. Study-wide background: Enrolled about 2013-2017, patients had progressing, pretreated mismatch repair-deficient cancers of about twelve types.

This CDR3 has 14 amino acids. Germline values: CDR1 LNHDA, CDR2 SQIVND (reference sequence). V lost 3 bases and J lost 6, with 11 bases in between. Study results and caveats: After pembrolizumab, tumor-resident clones rose rapidly, then generally contracted before radiologic responses.

This clone has only one observation. Its antigen remains unidentified. The table came from immunoSEQ multiplex PCR; TCRdb's copy has only in-frame clones and leaves some out. The sample lists around 100,000 clones; about 83% were seen once. A few pembrolizumab responders had their TCRs sequenced. This sequence joins TRBV19 and TRBJ1-4; D is uncertain. The sample was peripheral blood, taken 60 weeks after starting pembrolizumab. This TCR derives from an adult with mismatch repair-deficient cancer. This CDR3 reads CASSIGRSDEKLFF. The CDR3 DNA follows: TGTGCCAGTAGTATCGGCAGGTCTGATGAAAAACTGTTTTTT.